These 3 T cell receptor beta chains were all obtained from the same sample, sequenced in a study of early T cells in non-severe SARS-CoV-2 infection. TCRdb called the 5' RACE reads again in MiXCR, with one record for every CDR3 protein. The sample consists of about 83,000 distinct CDR3 sequences, roughly an eighth of them appearing once. Material for sequencing was whole blood. These receptors came from an adult who was a healthcare worker with PCR-confirmed SARS-CoV-2 infection or an uninfected control (not recorded which).

V gene TRBV6-6 combines with J gene TRBJ2-3; 9 bases are a match to TRBD1. The V gene end was trimmed by 5 bases and the J gene end by 3 bases; junction bases not matched to a gene: 3. Germline CDR1 MNHNY, CDR2 SVGAGI (reference sequence). This CDR3 has 14 amino acids. The CDR3 DNA reads TGTGCCAGCAGTAAAGGGACAGGGACAGATACGCAGTATTTT. It encodes CASSKGTGTDTQYF.

This clonotype came up many times. This CDR3 is CASSLAIGTEAFF. The CDR3 nucleotides are TGTGCCAGCAGCTTAGCCATAGGGACTGAAGCTTTCTTT. The genes are TRBV7-8 and TRBJ1-1; unclear D gene. Germline V gene sequence: CDR1 SGHVS, CDR2 FQNEAQ. There are 13 residues in the CDR3. Trimming removed 0 bases from V and 5 bases from J, with 7 bases in between.

This clonotype was seen a handful of times. The chain recombines TRBV20-1 with TRBJ2-3; D gene unclear. CDR1 DFQATT and CDR2 SNEGSKA come from the germline V gene (reference sequence). This CDR3 is 14 amino acids long. Trimming removed 3 bases from V and 0 bases from J, with 10 bases in between. The CDR3 spells CSASSPLSTDTQYF. The CDR3 DNA reads TGCAGTGCTAGTTCTCCATTAAGCACAGATACGCAGTATTTT.